This TCR beta chain came from a study of T cell responses to AZD1222 COVID-19 vaccine. CDR3 length: 16 residues. CDR1 SGHVS and CDR2 FNYEAQ come from the germline V gene. Trimming left V 5 bases short and J 7 bases short, with 23 bases between. Assay: immunoSEQ multiplex PCR; the TCRdb copy retains only in-frame clones and omits some. The data show about 110,000 clones, roughly 88% seen once. Sequenced here: peripheral blood, sampled on day 0 of MenACWY control vaccination. The chain has TRBV7-6 and TRBJ1-2; tentative D call: TRBD1 (6 bases). The TCR comes from an adult in good health. CDR3 region: CASSPHPVQGSFGYTF. DNA of the CDR3: TGTGCCAGCAGCCCGCACCCGGTGCAGGGGTCGTTTGGCTACACCTTC.